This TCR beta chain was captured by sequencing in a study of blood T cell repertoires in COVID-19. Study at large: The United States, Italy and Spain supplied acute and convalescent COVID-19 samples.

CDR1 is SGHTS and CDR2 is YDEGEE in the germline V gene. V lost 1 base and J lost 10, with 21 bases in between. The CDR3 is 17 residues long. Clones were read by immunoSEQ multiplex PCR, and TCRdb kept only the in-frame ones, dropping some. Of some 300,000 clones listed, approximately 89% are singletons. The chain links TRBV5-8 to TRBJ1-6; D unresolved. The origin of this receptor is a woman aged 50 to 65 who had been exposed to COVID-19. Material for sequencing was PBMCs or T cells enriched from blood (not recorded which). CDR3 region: CASSLNWARQLGSPLHF. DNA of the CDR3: TGTGCCAGCAGCTTGAATTGGGCCAGGCAGCTCGGATCACCCCTCCACTTT.